The 19 T cell receptor beta chains presented below share a single source sample, sequenced in a study of CD8 T cells in ankylosing spondylitis (dated by TCRdb to between 2016 and 2019). Libraries were constructed by 5' RACE. The sequencer listed for this sample is Illumina HiSeq 2500. TCRdb reprocessing: public reads trimmed at Q25 with fastp, clones called with MiXCR, in-frame beta chains kept. Rows matching on CDR3 protein sequence are summarized as one entry with the most common DNA and genes. Present in this sample are approximately 110,000 distinct CDR3 sequences, 24% of which were seen just once. The ten most abundant clones make up approximately 13% of the sample. Sequenced sample: synovial fluid, either unsorted or a sorted T cell fraction (not recorded which). These TCRs come from a male donor with ankylosing spondylitis.

In its sample, this clonotype was seen a few times. The chain recombines TRBV28 with TRBJ1-4; 9 bases fit TRBD1. Trimming removed 8 bases from V and 10 bases from J; junction bases left unmatched: 8. This CDR3 comprises 13 residues. Germline CDR1 and CDR2: MDHEN and SYDVKM. The CDR3 reads CASSPGQGGKLFF. CDR3 nucleotide sequence: TGTGCCAGCTCCCCGGGACAGGGAGGAAAACTGTTTTTT.

This clonotype appeared many times. The chain recombines TRBV12-3 or TRBV12-4 with TRBJ1-4, with a weak D call TRBD1 (5 bases). Between the trimmed V and J ends, which lost 3 bases and 6 bases, there was a span of 14 bases. The CDR3 length is 15 residues. The CDR3 protein is CASSLIGGGDEKLFF. CDR3 in DNA: TGTGCCAGCAGTTTGATCGGGGGGGGGGATGAAAAACTGTTTTTT.

The V and J genes are TRBV3-1 and TRBJ1-1, with 9 bases identical to TRBD1. The V gene end was trimmed by 8 bases and the J gene end by 0 bases; junction bases not matched to a gene: 10. CDR3 length equals 16 residues. In germline, CDR1 is LGHDT, CDR2 YNNKEL (reference sequence). Here the CDR3 reads CASRRGQGLMNTEAFF. The CDR3 region has the DNA TGTGCCAGCCGGCGGGGACAGGGTCTTATGAACACTGAAGCTTTCTTT. Complete variable domain (other parts from reference TRBV3-1 and TRBJ1-1): DTAVSQTPKYLVTQMGNDKSIKCEQNLGHDTMYWYKQDSKKFLKIMFSYNNKELIINETVPNRFSPKSPDKAHLNLHINSLELGDSAVYFCASRRGQGLMNTEAFFGQGTRLTVV.

CDR3 residues: CSARPGLAGSGELFF. CDR3 nucleotide sequence: TGCAGTGCTAGGCCCGGACTAGCGGGATCCGGGGAGCTGTTTTTT. The V gene is TRBV20-1, the J gene TRBJ2-2; 12 positions agree with TRBD2. J gave up 6 bases and V 3 bases, and 5 bases lay outside the gene matches. Per germline, CDR1 DFQATT and CDR2 SNEGSKA (reference sequence). This CDR3 is built from 15 residues.

This clonotype has a handful of counts. The chain employs TRBV12-3 or TRBV12-4 and TRBJ2-5, with D perhaps matching TRBD1 or TRBD2 (6 bases each). CDR3 size: 15 residues. Trimming removed 2 bases from V and 4 bases from J, with 14 bases in between. DNA for the CDR3: TGTGCCAGCAGTTTATCCGGCAGGGGAGGAGAGACCCAGTACTTC. Amino acid sequence: CASSLSGRGGETQYF.

This sequence joins TRBV7-2 and TRBJ2-5; 7 bases fit TRBD1. The ends lost 6 bases at V and 7 bases at J; junction bases unmatched: 14. The CDR3 totals 15 residues. CDR1 is SGHTA and CDR2 is FQGNSA in the germline V gene. The CDR3 sequence: CASSQSLRGGGTQYF. The CDR3 nucleotides are TGTGCCAGCAGTCAAAGTTTACGAGGGGGCGGGACCCAGTACTTC.

The V and J genes are TRBV20-1 and TRBJ2-1, with 7 bases that match TRBD2. The CDR3 contains 14 residues. V gave up 3 bases and J gave up 6 bases; unmatched junction bases: 8. Germline lookup yields CDR1 DFQATT and CDR2 SNEGSKA (reference sequence). CDR3 nucleotides: TGCAGTGCTAGGAACTGGCGGGAGATCAATGAGCAGTTCTTC. Protein sequence: CSARNWREINEQFF.

The chain recombines TRBV2 with TRBJ2-5; TRBD2 matches at 11 bases. This CDR3 has 17 amino acids. The trim removed 2 bases at V and 0 bases at J, leaving 5 bases unmatched. Germline assignment: CDR1 SNHLY and CDR2 FYNNEI. As DNA, the CDR3 is TGTGCCAGCAGTGAATTTGGGACTAGCGGCTACCAAGAGACCCAGTACTTC. Residues: CASSEFGTSGYQETQYF.

This chain joins TRBV4-1 and TRBJ2-2, with 7 bases matching TRBD2. V was clipped by 0 bases and J by 5 bases; unmatched bases: 12. The CDR3 has 18 amino acids. Germline V lookup: CDR1 MGHRA, CDR2 YSYEKL. CDR3 in DNA: TGCGCCAGCAGCCAAGACCCAGCGGGGACCGCCTTTACCGGGGAGCTGTTTTTT. It specifies CASSQDPAGTAFTGELFF.

The chain couples TRBV11-2 to TRBJ2-7; D remains unclear. The germline V gene has CDR1 SGHAT and CDR2 FQNNGV. The ends were cut back, 5 bases at V and 7 bases at J, with 9 bases in the middle. The CDR3 runs 11 residues. CDR3 coding DNA: TGTGCCAGCAGCCGAACAAGAGAGCAGTACTTC. Encoded protein: CASSRTREQYF.

The chain is built from TRBV7-8 and TRBJ2-2; D unresolved. Germline lookup yields CDR1 SGHVS and CDR2 FQNEAQ. V dropped 2 bases and J dropped 1 base, with 8 bases sitting between them. The CDR3 covers 15 residues. DNA for the CDR3: TGTGCCAGCAGCTTATGGGATAGGAACACCGGGGAGCTGTTTTTT. Translation gives CASSLWDRNTGELFF.

This chain connects TRBV6-5 to TRBJ1-5; D might be TRBD1 (6 bases). The germline V and J ends were trimmed by 2 bases and 0 bases, with 17 bases remaining between them. Per germline, CDR1 MNHEY and CDR2 SVGAGI. This CDR3 comprises 18 residues. The CDR3 nucleotides read TGTGCCAGCAGTTACAACAGGGAGCGTGGGTATAGCAATCAGCCCCAGCATTTT. This codes for CASSYNRERGYSNQPQHF.

The chain combines TRBV18 with TRBJ2-7; D gene uncertain. The CDR3 consists of 13 residues. Germline V lookup: CDR1 KGHSH, CDR2 LQKENI. Trimming removed 4 bases from V and 5 bases from J, with 12 bases in between. CDR3 amino acids: CASSQATRDEQYV. CDR3 bases: TGTGCCAGCTCACAGGCTACTCGGGACGAGCAGTACGTC.

Only a few counts were recorded for this clonotype. The chain recombines TRBV18 with TRBJ1-4; 10 bases map to TRBD1. CDR3 length equals 18 residues. From germline, CDR1 is KGHSH and CDR2 LQKENI. Trimming took 8 bases from V and 3 from J; bases not matched to a gene: 15. CDR3 sequence (DNA): TGTGCCAGCCGCCGGGACAGGGGCCGAGGTGACCCTAATGAAAAACTGTTTTTT. This gives the protein CASRRDRGRGDPNEKLFF.

J is TRBJ2-7 and V is TRBV20-1; D is possibly TRBD2 (6 bases). In germline, CDR1 is DFQATT, CDR2 SNEGSKA (reference sequence). This CDR3 is 14 amino acids long. The V gene lost 6 bases and the J gene lost 6 bases, with 21 bases spanning the gap. The CDR3 nucleotides are TGCAGTGCCCAGCGGCGGGAAGGATGGAGCGAGCAGTACTTC. Residues: CSAQRREGWSEQYF.

This clonotype is medium-sized (0.01 to 0.1%) by share. This sequence joins TRBV7-2 and TRBJ2-3; TRBD1 matches 8 bases. The germline V gene has CDR1 SGHTA and CDR2 FQGNSA. The CDR3 totals 15 residues. After removal of 1 base from V and 4 bases from J, the junction contained 4 bases not matched to a gene. The CDR3 reads CASSLVGQGPDTQYF. The CDR3 nucleotides are TGTGCCAGCAGCTTAGTCGGACAGGGCCCAGATACGCAGTATTTT.

The genes are TRBV10-3 and TRBJ1-5; the D gene is possibly TRBD1 (6 bases). V shed 6 bases and J shed 5 bases, with 14 bases lying between them. The CDR3 is 14 residues long. CDR1 is ENHRY and CDR2 is SYGVKD in the germline V gene. CDR3 sequence (DNA): TGTGCCATCAGCGCCCCAGGGGTGGATCAGCCCCAGCATTTT. This gives the protein CAISAPGVDQPQHF.

The chain combines TRBV7-9 with TRBJ1-5; maybe TRBD1 (6 bases). CDR3 size: 14 residues. Germline V gene lookup returns CDR1 SEHNR and CDR2 FQNEAQ (reference sequence). Trimming removed 5 bases from V and 4 bases from J, with 12 bases in between. The CDR3 coding sequence is TGTGCCAGCAGCGCGGACAGTTGGAATCAGCCCCAGCATTTT. This translates into CASSADSWNQPQHF.

The rearrangement uses TRBV5-1 and TRBJ2-7, with 9 nucleotides matching TRBD1. The V gene's germline CDR1 is SGHRS and CDR2 YFSETQ. With 0 bases clipped from V and 1 base from J, the junction kept 5 bases outside the gene matches. The CDR3 has 16 amino acids. CDR3: CASSLATGGRSYEQYF. CDR3 bases: TGCGCCAGCAGCTTGGCAACAGGGGGCCGGTCCTACGAGCAGTACTTC. Supplemented by reference TRBV5-1 and TRBJ2-7, the full variable domain reads KAGVTQTPRYLIKTRGQQVTLSCSPISGHRSVSWYQQTPGQGLQFLFEYFSETQRNKGNFPGRFSGRQFSNSRSEMNVSTLELGDSALYLCASSLATGGRSYEQYFGPGTRLTVT.